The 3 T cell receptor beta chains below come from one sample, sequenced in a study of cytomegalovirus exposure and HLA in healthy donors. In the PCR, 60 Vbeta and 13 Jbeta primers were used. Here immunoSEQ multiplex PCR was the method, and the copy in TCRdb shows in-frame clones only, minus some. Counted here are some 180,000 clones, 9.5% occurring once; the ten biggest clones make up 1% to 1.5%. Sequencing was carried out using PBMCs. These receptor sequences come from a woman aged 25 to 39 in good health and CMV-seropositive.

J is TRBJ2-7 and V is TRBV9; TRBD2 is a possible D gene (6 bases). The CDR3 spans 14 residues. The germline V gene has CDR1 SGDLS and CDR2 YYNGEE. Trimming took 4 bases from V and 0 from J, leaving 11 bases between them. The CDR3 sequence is CASSSLATSYEQYF. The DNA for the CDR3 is TGTGCCAGCAGCTCCCTAGCGACCTCCTACGAGCAGTACTTC.

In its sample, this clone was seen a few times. DNA of the CDR3: TGTGCCAGCAGTTTATCCCACGGGACTAGCGGCACAGATACGCAGTATTTT. Translated, it gives CASSLSHGTSGTDTQYF. The chain recombines TRBV27 with TRBJ2-3; 10 bases align to TRBD2. The trim removed 0 bases at V and 1 base at J, leaving 4 bases unmatched. Germline-derived CDR1 and CDR2 are MNHEY and SMNVEV (reference sequence). The CDR3 extends over 17 amino acids.

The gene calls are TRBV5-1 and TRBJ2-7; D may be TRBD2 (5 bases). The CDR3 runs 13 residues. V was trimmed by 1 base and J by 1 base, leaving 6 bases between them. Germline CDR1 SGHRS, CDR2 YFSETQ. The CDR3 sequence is CASSLRESYEQYF. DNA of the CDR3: TGCGCCAGCAGCTTGAGGGAGTCCTACGAGCAGTACTTC.